This T cell receptor (beta chain) was found in a study of blood T cell repertoires in COVID-19. Whole-study context: Sites across the United States, Italy and Spain contributed samples from acute and convalescent COVID-19. In each case, the material was cDNA or gDNA derived from T cells, B-cell-depleted T cells, or PBMCs.

This clone was observed a few times. This CDR3 is built from 14 residues. Trimming left V 4 bases short and J 0 bases short, with 10 bases between. CDR1 and CDR2 (germline): SGHKS, YYEKEE (reference sequence). Those enrolled in Seattle joined during active infection and were followed longitudinally afterward. In the source study's methods: Amplification of reference gene primers provided the estimated nucleated cell counts. Assay: immunoSEQ multiplex PCR; the TCRdb copy retains only in-frame clones and omits some. V and J calls and clone size are those listed in that table; D and trimming were worked out from the DNA. The sample holds roughly 150,000 clones, around 90% seen once.

The source of this sequence is a man younger than 35 with COVID-19, enrolled during active disease. Sequencing input: peripheral blood. The V and J genes are TRBV5-5 and TRBJ1-1; possible D gene TRBD1, 5 bases. This chain's CDR3 is CASSRTFMNTEAFF. The DNA for the CDR3 is TGTGCCAGCAGCCGGACATTCATGAACACTGAAGCTTTCTTT.